This T cell receptor (beta chain) was profiled in a study of T-cell memory formation after mild COVID-19. Study-wide points: Later expanders leaned CD4+, whereas day 15 to 85 contracting clones were balanced CD4/CD8. Clonal second-wave expansions that peaked on day 37 had unconfirmed SARS-CoV-2 specificity. Cross-reactive memory apparently joined, as some responding clones appeared in pre-infection memory. Among CD4+ contracting clones, most were CM and EM, and CD8+ ones EMRA.

Trimming took off 6 bases at V and 2 bases at J, with 12 bases between the two ends. The CDR3 spans 14 residues. Germline CDR1 reads SGHRS; CDR2 reads YFSETQ. This clonotype has a handful of counts. Its cognate antigen is unknown. TCRdb itself ran the 5' RACE reads through MiXCR, one entry per CDR3 protein. This table has a few hundred thousand distinct CDR3 sequences, roughly 10% appearing once. This receptor was obtained from a man aged 18 to 35 who had mild COVID-19 (a few samples of this study predate the infection). Cell type and time point are not known. The chain carries TRBV5-1 and TRBJ2-1; D may correspond to TRBD1 or TRBD2 (5 bases each). Sequenced sample: PBMCs or a T cell subset sorted from them (not recorded which). The CDR3 DNA is TGCGCCAGCAAAGGGGACGGCGCCTACAATGAGCAGTTCTTC. Translated: CASKGDGAYNEQFF.